This record looks at one TCR beta chain sequence and its context. This sample is drawn from a study of blood T cells in healthy people across ages. Germline V gives CDR1 LGHNA, CDR2 YSLEER. V was clipped by 3 bases and J by 0 bases, with 14 bases between them. CDR3 length: 16 amino acids. The second PCR ran about 6 to 11 cycles with a sample-barcoded 5' primer and J-beta primers. One entry per CDR3 protein results from TCRdb running MiXCR on the 5' RACE reads. There are about 640,000 distinct CDR3 sequences in the sample; roughly 41% occur only once, and about 30% lies in the top ten. This clonotype was obtained from an elderly man in good health. The chain links TRBV4-3 to TRBJ1-1; weak D call: TRBD1 (5 bases). The source material was blood. Written as DNA, the CDR3 is TGCGCCAGCAGCCAGCGACTTGGGGGTATGAACACTGAAGCTTTCTTT. Residues: CASSQRLGGMNTEAFF.